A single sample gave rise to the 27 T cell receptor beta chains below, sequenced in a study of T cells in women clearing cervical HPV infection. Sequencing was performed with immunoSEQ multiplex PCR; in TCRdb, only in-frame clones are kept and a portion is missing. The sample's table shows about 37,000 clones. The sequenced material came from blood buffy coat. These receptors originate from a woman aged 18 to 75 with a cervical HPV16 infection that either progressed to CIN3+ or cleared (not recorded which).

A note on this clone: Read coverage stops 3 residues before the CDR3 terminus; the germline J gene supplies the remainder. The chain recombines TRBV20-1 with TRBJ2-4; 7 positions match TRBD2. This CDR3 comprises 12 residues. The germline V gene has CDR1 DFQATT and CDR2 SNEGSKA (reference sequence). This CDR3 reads CSAPHNKRDQYF. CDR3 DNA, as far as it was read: TGCAGTGCTCCACACAATAAGCGGGAT.

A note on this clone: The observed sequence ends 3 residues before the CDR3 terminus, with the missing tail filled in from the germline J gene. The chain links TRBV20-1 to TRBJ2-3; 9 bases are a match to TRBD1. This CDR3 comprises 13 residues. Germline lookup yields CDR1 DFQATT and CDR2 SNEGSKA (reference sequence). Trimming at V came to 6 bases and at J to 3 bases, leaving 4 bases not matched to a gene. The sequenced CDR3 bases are TGCAGTGCAACACAGGGGGCGACAGATACG. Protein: CSATQGATDT. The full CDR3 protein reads CSATQGATDTQYF.

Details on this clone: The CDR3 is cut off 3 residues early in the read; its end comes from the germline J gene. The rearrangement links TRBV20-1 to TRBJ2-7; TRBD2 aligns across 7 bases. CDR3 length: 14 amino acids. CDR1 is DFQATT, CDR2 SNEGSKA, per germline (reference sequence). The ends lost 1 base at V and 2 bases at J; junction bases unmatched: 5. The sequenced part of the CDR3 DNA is TGCAGTGCTAGAGGAGTAGCGGGCCCCTACGAG. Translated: CSARGVAGPYE. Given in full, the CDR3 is CSARGVAGPYEQYF.

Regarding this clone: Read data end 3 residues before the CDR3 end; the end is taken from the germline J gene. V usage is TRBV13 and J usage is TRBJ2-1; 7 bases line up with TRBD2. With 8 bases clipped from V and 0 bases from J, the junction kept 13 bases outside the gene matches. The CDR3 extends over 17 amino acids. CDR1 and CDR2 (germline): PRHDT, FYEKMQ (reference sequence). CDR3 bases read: TGTGCCAGCGACCAAGGTGGCGGGGGTAGCTCCTACAATGAG. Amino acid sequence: CASDQGGGGSSYNE. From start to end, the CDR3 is CASDQGGGGSSYNEQFF.

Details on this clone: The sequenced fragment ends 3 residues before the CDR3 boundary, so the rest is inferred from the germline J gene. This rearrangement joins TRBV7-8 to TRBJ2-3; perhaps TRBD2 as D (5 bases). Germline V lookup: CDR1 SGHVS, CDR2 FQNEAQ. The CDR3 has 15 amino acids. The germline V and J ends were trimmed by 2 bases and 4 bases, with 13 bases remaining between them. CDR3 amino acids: CASSLRLAVPDTQYF. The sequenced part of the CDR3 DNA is TGTGCCAGCAGCTTAAGGCTAGCAGTCCCAGATACG. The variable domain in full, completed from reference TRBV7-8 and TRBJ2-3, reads GAGVSQSPRYKVAKRGQDVALRCDPISGHVSLFWYQQALGQGPEFLTYFQNEAQLDKSGLPSDRFFAERPEGSVSTLKIQRTQQEDSAVYLCASSLRLAVPDTQYFGPGTRLTVL.

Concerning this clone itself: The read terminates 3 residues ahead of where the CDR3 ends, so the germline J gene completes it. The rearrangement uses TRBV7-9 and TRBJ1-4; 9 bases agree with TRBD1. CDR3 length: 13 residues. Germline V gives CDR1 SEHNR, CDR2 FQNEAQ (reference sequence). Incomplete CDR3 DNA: TGTGCCAGCAGCTTTGGACAGGGGCGGAAA. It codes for CASSFGQGRK. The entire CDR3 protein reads CASSFGQGRKLFF.

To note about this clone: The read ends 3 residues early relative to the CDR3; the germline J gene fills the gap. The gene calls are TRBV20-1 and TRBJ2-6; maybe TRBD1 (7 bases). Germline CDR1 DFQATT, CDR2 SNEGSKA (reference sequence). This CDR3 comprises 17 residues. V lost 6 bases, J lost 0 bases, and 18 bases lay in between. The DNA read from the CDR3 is TGCAGTGCGGGGGGACAGTCCGGGCACTCTGGGGCCAACGTC. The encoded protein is CSAGGQSGHSGANV. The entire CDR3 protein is CSAGGQSGHSGANVLTF.

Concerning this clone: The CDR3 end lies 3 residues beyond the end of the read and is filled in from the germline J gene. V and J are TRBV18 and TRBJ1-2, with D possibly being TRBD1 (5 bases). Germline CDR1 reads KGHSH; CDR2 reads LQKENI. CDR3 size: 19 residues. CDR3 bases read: TGTGCCAGCTCACCATCAATTCGGACTAGCGGTCGGGGCACAGATACC. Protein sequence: CASSPSIRTSGRGTDT. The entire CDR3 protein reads CASSPSIRTSGRGTDTYTF.

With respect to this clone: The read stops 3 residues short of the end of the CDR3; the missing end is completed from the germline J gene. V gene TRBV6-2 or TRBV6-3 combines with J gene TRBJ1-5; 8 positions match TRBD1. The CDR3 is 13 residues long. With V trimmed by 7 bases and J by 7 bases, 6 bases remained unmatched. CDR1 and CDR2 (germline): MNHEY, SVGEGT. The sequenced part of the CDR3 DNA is TGTGCCAGCACCGGGACAGGAGAACAGCCC. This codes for CASTGTGEQP. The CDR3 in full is CASTGTGEQPQHF.

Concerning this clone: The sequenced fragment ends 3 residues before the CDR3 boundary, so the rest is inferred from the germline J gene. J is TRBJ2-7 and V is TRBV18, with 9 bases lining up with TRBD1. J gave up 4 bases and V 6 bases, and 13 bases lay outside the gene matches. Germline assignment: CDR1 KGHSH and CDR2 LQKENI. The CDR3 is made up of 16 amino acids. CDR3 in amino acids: CASSQSMTGGYYEQYF. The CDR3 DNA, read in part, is TGTGCCAGCTCTCAAAGCATGACAGGGGGGTATTACGAG.

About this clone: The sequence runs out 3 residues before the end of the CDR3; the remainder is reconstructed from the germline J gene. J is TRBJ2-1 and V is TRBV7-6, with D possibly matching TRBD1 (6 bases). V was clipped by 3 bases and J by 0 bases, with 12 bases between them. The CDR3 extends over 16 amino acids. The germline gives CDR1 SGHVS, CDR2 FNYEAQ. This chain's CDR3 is CASSFGRDISYNEQFF. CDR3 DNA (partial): TGTGCCAGCAGCTTTGGCCGGGACATCTCCTACAATGAG.

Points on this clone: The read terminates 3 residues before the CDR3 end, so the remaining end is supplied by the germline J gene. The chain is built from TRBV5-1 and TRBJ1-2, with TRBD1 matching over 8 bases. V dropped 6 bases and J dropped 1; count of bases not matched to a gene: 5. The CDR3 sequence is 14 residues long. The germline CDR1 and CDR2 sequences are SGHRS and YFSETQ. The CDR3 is CASKEQGGNYGYTF. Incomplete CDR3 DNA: TGCGCCAGCAAAGAACAGGGGGGTAACTATGGC.

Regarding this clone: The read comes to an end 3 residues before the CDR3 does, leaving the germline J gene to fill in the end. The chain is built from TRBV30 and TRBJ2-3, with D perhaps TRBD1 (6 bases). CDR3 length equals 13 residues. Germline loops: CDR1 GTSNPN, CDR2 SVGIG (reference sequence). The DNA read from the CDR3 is TGTGCCTGGAGCCTTAGGGGGAATCAGCCG. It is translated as CAWSLRGNQP. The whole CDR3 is CAWSLRGNQPQYF.

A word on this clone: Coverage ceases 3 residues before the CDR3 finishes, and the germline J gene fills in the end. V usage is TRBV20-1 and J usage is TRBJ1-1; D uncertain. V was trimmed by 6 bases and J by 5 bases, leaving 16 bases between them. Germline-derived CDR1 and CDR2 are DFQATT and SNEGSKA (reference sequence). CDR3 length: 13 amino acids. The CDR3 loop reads CSAEGRTGTEAFF. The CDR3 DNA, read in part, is TGCAGTGCCGAAGGGAGGACGGGGACTGAA.

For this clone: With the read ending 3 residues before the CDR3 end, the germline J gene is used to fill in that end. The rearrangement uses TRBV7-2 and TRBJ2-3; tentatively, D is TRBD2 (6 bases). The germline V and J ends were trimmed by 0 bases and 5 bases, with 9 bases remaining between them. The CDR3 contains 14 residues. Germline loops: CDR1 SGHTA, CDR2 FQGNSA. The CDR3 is CASSLAVAVDTQYF. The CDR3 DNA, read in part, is TGTGCCAGCAGCTTAGCGGTAGCGGTAGATACG.

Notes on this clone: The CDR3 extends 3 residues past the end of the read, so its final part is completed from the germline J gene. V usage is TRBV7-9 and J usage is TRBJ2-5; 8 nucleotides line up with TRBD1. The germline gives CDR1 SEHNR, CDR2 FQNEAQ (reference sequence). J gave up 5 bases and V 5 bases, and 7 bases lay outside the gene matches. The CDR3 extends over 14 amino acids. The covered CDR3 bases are TGTGCCAGCAGCCCAGGACAGGGTGGCGAGACC. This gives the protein CASSPGQGGET. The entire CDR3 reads CASSPGQGGETQYF.

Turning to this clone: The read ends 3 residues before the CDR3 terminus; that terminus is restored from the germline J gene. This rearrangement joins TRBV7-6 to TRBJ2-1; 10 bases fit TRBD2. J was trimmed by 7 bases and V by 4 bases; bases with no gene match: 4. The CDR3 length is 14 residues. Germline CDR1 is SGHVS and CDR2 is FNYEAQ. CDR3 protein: CASSSQLAGNEQFF. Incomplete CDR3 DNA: TGTGCCAGCAGCTCACAACTAGCGGGGAATGAG.

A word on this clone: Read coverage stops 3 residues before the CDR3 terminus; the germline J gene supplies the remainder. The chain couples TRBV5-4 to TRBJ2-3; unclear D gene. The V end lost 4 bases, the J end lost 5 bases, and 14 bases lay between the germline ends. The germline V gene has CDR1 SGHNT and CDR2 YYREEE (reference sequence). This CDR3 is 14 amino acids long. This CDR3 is CASSQPSPGDTQYF. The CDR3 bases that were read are TGTGCCAGCAGCCAACCTTCCCCCGGAGATACG. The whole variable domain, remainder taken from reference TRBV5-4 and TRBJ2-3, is ETGVTQSPTHLIKTRGQQVTLRCSSQSGHNTVSWYQQALGQGPQFIFQYYREEENGRGNFPPRFSGLQFPNYSSELNVNALELDDSALYLCASSQPSPGDTQYFGPGTRLTVL.

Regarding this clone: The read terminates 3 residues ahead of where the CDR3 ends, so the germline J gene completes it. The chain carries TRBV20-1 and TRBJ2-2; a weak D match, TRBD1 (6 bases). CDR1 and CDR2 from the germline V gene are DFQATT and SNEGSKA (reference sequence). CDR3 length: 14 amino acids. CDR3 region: CSAEWTAFNEKLFF. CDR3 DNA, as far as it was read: TGCAGTGCTGAATGGACAGCATTCAATGAAAAG.

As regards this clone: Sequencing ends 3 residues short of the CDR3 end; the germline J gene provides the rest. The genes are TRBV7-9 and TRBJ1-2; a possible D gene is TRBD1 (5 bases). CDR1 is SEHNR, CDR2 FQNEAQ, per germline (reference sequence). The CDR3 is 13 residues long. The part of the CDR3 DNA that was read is TGTGCCAGCAGCCGCGGGGCAGGGCGAGGC. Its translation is CASSRGAGRG. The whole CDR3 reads CASSRGAGRGYTF.

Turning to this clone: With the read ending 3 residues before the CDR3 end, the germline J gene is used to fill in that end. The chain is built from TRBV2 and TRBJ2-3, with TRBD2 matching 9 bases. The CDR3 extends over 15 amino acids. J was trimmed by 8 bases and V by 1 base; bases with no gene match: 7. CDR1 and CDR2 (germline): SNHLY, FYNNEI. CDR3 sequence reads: CASSEEGLARSTQYF. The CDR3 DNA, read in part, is TGTGCCAGCAGTGAAGAGGGACTAGCCCGGTCTACG.

The CDR3 here is CASSPSVPNSPLHF. The sequenced part of the CDR3 DNA is TGTGCCAGCAGCCCCAGCGTGCCCAATTCACCC. This chain uses TRBV7-8 with TRBJ1-6; no reliable D call. Read coverage stops 3 residues before the CDR3 terminus; the germline J gene supplies the remainder. This CDR3 is built from 14 residues. V shed 5 bases and J shed 7 bases, with 12 bases lying between them. Germline loops: CDR1 SGHVS, CDR2 FQNEAQ.

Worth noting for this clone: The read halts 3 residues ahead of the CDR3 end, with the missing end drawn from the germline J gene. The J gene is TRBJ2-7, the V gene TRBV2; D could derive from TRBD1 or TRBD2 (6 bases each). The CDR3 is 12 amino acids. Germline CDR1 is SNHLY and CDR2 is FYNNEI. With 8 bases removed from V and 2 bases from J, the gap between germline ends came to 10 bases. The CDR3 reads CASSGEAYEQYF. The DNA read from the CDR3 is TGTGCCAGCTCAGGGGAGGCCTACGAG.

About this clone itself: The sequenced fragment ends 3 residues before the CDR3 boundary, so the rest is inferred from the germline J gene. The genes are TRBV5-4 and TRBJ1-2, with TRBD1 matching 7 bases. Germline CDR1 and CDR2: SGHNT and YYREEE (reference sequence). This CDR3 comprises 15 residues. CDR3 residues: CASSLATGEGRGYTF. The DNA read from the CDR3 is TGTGCCAGCAGCTTGGCCACAGGGGAGGGTAGGGGC.

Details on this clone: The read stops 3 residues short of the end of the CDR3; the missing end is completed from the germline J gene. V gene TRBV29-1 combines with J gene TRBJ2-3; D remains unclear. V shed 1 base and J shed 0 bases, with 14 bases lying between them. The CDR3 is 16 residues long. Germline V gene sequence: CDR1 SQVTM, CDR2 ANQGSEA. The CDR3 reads CSVEGLTPISTDTQYF. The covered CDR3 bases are TGCAGCGTTGAAGGGTTGACTCCTATTAGCACAGATACG.

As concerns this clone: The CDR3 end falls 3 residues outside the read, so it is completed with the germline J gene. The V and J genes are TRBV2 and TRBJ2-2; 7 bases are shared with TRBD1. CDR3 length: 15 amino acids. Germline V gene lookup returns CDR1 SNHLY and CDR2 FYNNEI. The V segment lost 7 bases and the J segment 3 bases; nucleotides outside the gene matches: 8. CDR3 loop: CASIRDRADTGELFF. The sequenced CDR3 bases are TGTGCCAGCATACGAGACAGGGCAGACACCGGGGAG.

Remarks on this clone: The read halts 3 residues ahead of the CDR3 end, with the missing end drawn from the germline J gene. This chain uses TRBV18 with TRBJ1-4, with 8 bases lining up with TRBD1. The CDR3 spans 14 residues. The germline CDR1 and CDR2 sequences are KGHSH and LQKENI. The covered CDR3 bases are TGTGCCAGCTCACCGACAGGGGTTGAGTCACCA. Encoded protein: CASSPTGVESP. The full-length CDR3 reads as CASSPTGVESPLFF.